The rows below give T cell receptor beta chains drawn from one sample of a study of blood T cell repertoires in COVID-19. Some clones are missing from TCRdb's copy, which holds only in-frame ones; the method was immunoSEQ multiplex PCR. The sample includes over 400,000 clones, approximately 86% of them seen just once. Specimen: PBMCs or T cells enriched from blood (not recorded which). These receptors all stem from a woman aged 55-69 years who had recovered from COVID-19. CDR3s include the opening cysteine and the closing phenylalanine or tryptophan. Each record gives: D gene, J gene, clone size, V gene, CDR3 DNA, CDR3 protein. D genes are given only for firm matches. Part of the rows lack a size; the others show once, few, many or a class for expanded clones.

>TRBD2|TRBJ2-2|NA|TRBV5-4
TGTGCCAGCAGCTTGGGACTAGCCCTGAACACCGGGGAGCTGTTTTTT
CASSLGLALNTGELFF
>TRBD1|TRBJ1-3|NA|TRBV18
TGTGCCAGCTCAGCTACGACAGGGGGCTCTGGAAACACCATATATTTT
CASSATTGGSGNTIYF
>TRBD2|TRBJ2-1|NA|TRBV29-1
TGCAGCGTTGATTTGTGGGGGGGGAATGAGCAGTTCTTC
CSVDLWGGNEQFF
>NA|TRBJ1-2|NA|TRBV24-1
TGTGCCACCAGTGACGCCGGGAGGGGCTACACCTTC
CATSDAGRGYTF
>TRBD1|TRBJ2-7|NA|TRBV7-8
TGTGCCAGCAGCTTAGCCTCGGGACAGGGTAGCTACGAGCAGTACTTC
CASSLASGQGSYEQYF
>TRBD1|TRBJ1-2|NA|TRBV2
TGTGCCGGGCTGGGACAGGCCCCTGGCTACACCTTC
CAGLGQAPGYTF
>NA|TRBJ2-5|once|TRBV5-1
TGCGCCAGCAGCTCCGGATCGGGGACCCAGTACTTC
CASSSGSGTQYF
>NA|TRBJ2-2|NA|TRBV30
TGTGCCTGGAGTGGTGGGGGGGCCTCCGGGGAGCTGTTTTTT
CAWSGGGASGELFF
>NA|TRBJ1-1|NA|TRBV3-1/TRBV3-2
TGTGCCAGCAGCCAGGCCGGGGAGTCAGGAGCTTTCTTT
CASSQAGESGAFF
>TRBD2|TRBJ2-1|NA|TRBV24-1
TGTGCCACCAGTGATGATGCTAGCGGGGGGCCCTACAATGAGCAGTTCTTC
CATSDDASGGPYNEQFF
>NA|TRBJ2-1|NA|TRBV27
TGTGCCAGCAGAGTACCCGGGACATCCTACAATGAGCAGTTCTTC
CASRVPGTSYNEQFF
>TRBD2|TRBJ2-5|NA|TRBV9
TGTGCCAGCAGCGCAGGACTAGCGGGGACCCTGCAAGAGACCCAGTACTTC
CASSAGLAGTLQETQYF
>TRBD1|TRBJ2-7|NA|TRBV10-3
TGTGCCATCAGTGGGTCTGGACAGGTAGCCTACGAGCAGTACTTC
CAISGSGQVAYEQYF
>NA|TRBJ2-2|NA|TRBV10-3
TGTGCCATCAGTCCAAACGGCGGGGAGCTGTTTTTT
CAISPNGGELFF
>TRBD1|TRBJ1-1|NA|TRBV2
TGTGCCAGCTCTTGGGACAGGGACCAAAACACTGAAGCTTTCTTT
CASSWDRDQNTEAFF
>TRBD2|TRBJ2-3|once|TRBV3-1/TRBV3-2
TGTGCCAGCAGCCAAGATCTTCTAGCGGGGGGGACAGATACGCAGTATTTT
CASSQDLLAGGTDTQYF
>NA|TRBJ1-2|NA|TRBV6-5
TGTGCCAGCAGTTACTCGAGGGCCTCTGAAGGCTATGGCTACACCTTC
CASSYSRASEGYGYTF
>TRBD1|TRBJ2-1|NA|TRBV19
TGTGCCAGTAGCCACCACAGGGACAGGGACTACAATGAGCAGTTCTTC
CASSHHRDRDYNEQFF
>TRBD1|TRBJ1-2|NA|TRBV2
TGTGCCGGGGGGACAGGGGGAAACTATGGCTACACCTTC
CAGGTGGNYGYTF
>NA|TRBJ1-1|NA|TRBV6-5
TGTGCCAGCAGTTCGGGGGGCACTGAAGCTTTCTTT
CASSSGGTEAFF
>TRBD1|TRBJ2-7|NA|TRBV24-1
TGTGCCACCAGTGATGGGACAGTCTACCCCTACGAGCAGTACTTC
CATSDGTVYPYEQYF
>NA|TRBJ2-5|NA|TRBV7-7
TGTGCCAGCAGCTTAGATCGGGAAGAGACCCAGTACTTC
CASSLDREETQYF
>TRBD1|TRBJ1-6|NA|TRBV5-4
TGTGCCAGCAGCAAAACAGGGGTGGGGAATTCACCCCTCCACTTT
CASSKTGVGNSPLHF
>NA|TRBJ2-2|NA|TRBV18
TGTGCCAGCTCACCCCGACAAAGCACCGGGGAGCTGTTTTTT
CASSPRQSTGELFF
>TRBD1|TRBJ1-5|once|TRBV7-9
TGTGCCAGCAGCACACAGGGGAGCAATCAGCCCCAGCATTTT
CASSTQGSNQPQHF
>NA|TRBJ2-3|NA|TRBV6-2/TRBV6-3
TGTGCCAGCAGTTACTCGAGTCGAGGAGGGACAGATACGCAGTATTTT
CASSYSSRGGTDTQYF
>NA|TRBJ1-6|NA|TRBV3-1/TRBV3-2
TGTGCCAGCAGTCCGGGGGGGGGCAATTCACCCCTCCACTTT
CASSPGGGNSPLHF
>NA|TRBJ1-5|NA|TRBV19
TGTGCCAGTAGCAACAGGGACAATCAGCCCCAGCATTTT
CASSNRDNQPQHF
>NA|TRBJ1-3|NA|TRBV11-2
TGTGCCAGCAGCTTAGACAGAGACTTTGGAAACACCATATATTTT
CASSLDRDFGNTIYF
>NA|TRBJ2-3|NA|TRBV19
TGTGCCAGTAGTTCATCAGGGGCCACAGATACGCAGTATTTT
CASSSSGATDTQYF
>NA|TRBJ2-7|NA|TRBV27
TGTGCCAGCAGTCGCACCCAGGGAAAAAGCTACGAGCAGTACTTC
CASSRTQGKSYEQYF
>TRBD1|TRBJ1-5|NA|TRBV10-2
TGCGCCAGCAGTTCGAGGGACAGGGCTAGCAATCAGCCCCAGCATTTT
CASSSRDRASNQPQHF
>NA|TRBJ2-5|NA|TRBV27
TGTGCCAGCAGTTTATGGGGCGCAGAAGAGACCCAGTACTTC
CASSLWGAEETQYF
>TRBD2|TRBJ2-1|NA|TRBV5-1
TGCGCCAGCAGCTACGGCGGGGGGGCGTACAATGAGCAGTTCTTC
CASSYGGGAYNEQFF
>NA|TRBJ1-5|NA|TRBV24-1
TGTGCCACCGGCACAGGGAGCAATCAGCCCCAGCATTTT
CATGTGSNQPQHF
>NA|TRBJ1-1|NA|TRBV18
TGTGCCAGCTCTCCGAGGACACCGATGAACACTGAAGCTTTCTTT
CASSPRTPMNTEAFF
>NA|TRBJ2-5|NA|TRBV18
TGTGCCAGCTCAGTTTCGCAGGGGCAAGAGACCCAGTACTTC
CASSVSQGQETQYF
>NA|TRBJ2-1|NA|TRBV18
TGTGCCAGCTCACCCCCGGGGTATGATGAGCAGTTCTTC
CASSPPGYDEQFF
>NA|TRBJ1-5|NA|TRBV9
TGTGCCAGCAGCGAACAGGGTGATTGGCAGCCCCAGCATTTT
CASSEQGDWQPQHF
>TRBD1|TRBJ1-1|NA|TRBV6-6
TGTGCCAGCAGCCTCGGAGGACAGGGGGCGGGTGAAGCTTTCTTT
CASSLGGQGAGEAFF
>TRBD1|TRBJ1-1|NA|TRBV3-1/TRBV3-2
TGTGCCAGCACCTCAGGGGGGAACACTGAAGCTTTCTTT
CASTSGGNTEAFF
>NA|TRBJ1-1|once|TRBV9
TGTGCCAGCAGCCCCCCCATAGGGAGGAACACTGAAGCTTTCTTT
CASSPPIGRNTEAFF
>TRBD1|TRBJ1-1|NA|TRBV5-1
TGCGCCAGCAGCCCCACTCCGACAGGGGTGAACACTGAAGCTTTCTTT
CASSPTPTGVNTEAFF
>NA|TRBJ2-3|NA|TRBV18
TGTGCCAGCTCACCTCAGGCAGATACGCAGTATTTT
CASSPQADTQYF
>TRBD1|TRBJ2-2|NA|TRBV10-3
TGTGCCATCAGACCCGCGACAGGGGTAACCGGGGAGCTGTTTTTT
CAIRPATGVTGELFF
>NA|TRBJ2-7|NA|TRBV11-2
TGTGCCAGCAGCTTACTGCCTACCAGGTATGAGCAGTACTTC
CASSLLPTRYEQYF
>NA|TRBJ2-3|once|TRBV19
TGTGCCACCTCGGAAGGGGGGGCAGATACGCAGTATTTT
CATSEGGADTQYF
>TRBD1|TRBJ2-5|NA|TRBV5-1
TGCGCCAGCAGCTTGGGGACACAGGGGACAGAGACCCAGTACTTC
CASSLGTQGTETQYF
>NA|TRBJ1-2|NA|TRBV18
TGTGCCAGCTCACCCACGTCGGAGGGGCCGCATCGCTTC
CASSPTSEGPHRF
>NA|TRBJ2-3|NA|TRBV28
TGTGCCAGCAGTTTATCAGCGTCTAGCACAGATACGCAGTATTTT
CASSLSASSTDTQYF
>NA|TRBJ1-2|NA|TRBV6-1
TGTGCCAGCAGTGAAGCGGCGGCGCGGGATGGCTACACCTTC
CASSEAAARDGYTF
>NA|TRBJ1-1|NA|TRBV29-1
TGCAGCGTTGTGGGCCCAGGAACTGAAGCTTTCTTT
CSVVGPGTEAFF
>NA|TRBJ2-1|NA|TRBV6-5
TGTGCCAGCAGTTACGGGGGTAGCGGCCGCAATGAGCAGTTCTTC
CASSYGGSGRNEQFF
>TRBD2|TRBJ2-3|NA|TRBV9
TGTGCCAGCAGCTCTTCGGTAGCGGGGGGGACCGATACGCAGTATTTT
CASSSSVAGGTDTQYF
>NA|TRBJ2-3|NA|TRBV11-3
NA
CASSLSVGVGALYF
>TRBD2|TRBJ2-3|NA|TRBV24-1
TGTGCCACCAGTGACTCGGGGCGGGGGAACACAGATACGCAGTATTTT
CATSDSGRGNTDTQYF
>TRBD1|TRBJ1-5|NA|TRBV12-3/TRBV12-4
TGTGCCAGCAGTAGGGACAGCCGGGGGCCCCAGCATTTT
CASSRDSRGPQHF
>TRBD1|TRBJ2-1|NA|TRBV9
TGTGCCAGCAGCGTAGATGACAGGGGATATTACAATGAGCAGTTCTTC
CASSVDDRGYYNEQFF